The sample holds a few counts of the clone carrying this T cell receptor beta chain. The antigen is not known. The study based diagnoses on clinical symptoms, serum thyroxine and TRAb, thyroid ultrasound and orbital computed tomography. Preceding any ophthalmopathy symptoms, the blood sample dates from first hyperthyroidism diagnosis. V was pared by 3 bases and J by 5 bases, with 17 bases between. The CDR3 extends over 16 amino acids. The germline V gene encodes CDR1 MNHNS and CDR2 SASEGT. The entry originates in a study of T cells in Graves' hyperthyroidism and ophthalmopathy. Broader study findings: Stable hyperthyroidism was told apart from ophthalmopathy by a model built on 13 V-J features.

Regions amplified from RNA transcripts were the TCR beta CDR3 regions. TCR CDR3 underwent first-round RT-PCR with the HTBI primer set. TCRdb reprocessed the multiplex PCR reads via MiXCR and lists one record per CDR3 protein. The repertoire holds about 280,000 distinct CDR3 sequences, with less than 30% as singletons. The rearrangement links TRBV6-1 to TRBJ2-4; D is possibly TRBD1 or TRBD2 (5 bases each). Sequenced material: blood. This clonotype originated in a man aged 35 to 55 with Graves' hyperthyroidism that later progressed to Graves' ophthalmopathy. CDR3 region: CASSDHPNGAENIQYF. Written as DNA, the CDR3 is TGTGCCAGCAGTGACCACCCTAACGGGGCAGAAAACATTCAGTACTTC.